Many counts were recorded for the clone carrying this T cell receptor beta chain. Time point here: patch test 1, 2 weeks after DPC sensitization. Treatment described: therapeutic diphenylcyclopropenone sensitization with weekly scalp DPC. This specimen belongs to a study of human T cells and chemical hapten exposure. Germline CDR1 LNHDA, CDR2 SQIVND (reference sequence). Trimming removed 3 bases from V and 3 bases from J, with 18 bases in between. This CDR3 region has 17 residues. TCRdb ran MiXCR on the RACE reads and lists one entry per CDR3 protein. This table holds roughly 380,000 distinct CDR3 sequences, approximately 5.1% found once.

Sample: whole blood, taken in connection with sensitization to the hapten diphenylcyclopropenone (DPC). The source of this sequence is a woman in her 50s with alopecia areata. Some clones in this sample may be carry-over from other donors' samples. This chain connects TRBV19 to TRBJ2-1, with D perhaps matching TRBD1 or TRBD2 (6 bases each). This CDR3 reads CASSIQRGGLDYNEQFF. In nucleotides, the CDR3 is TGTGCCAGTAGTATCCAGCGAGGGGGACTGGACTACAATGAGCAGTTCTTC. Variable domain in full (rest from reference TRBV19 and TRBJ2-1): DGGITQSPKYLFRKEGQNVTLSCEQNLNHDAMYWYRQDPGQGLRLIYYSQIVNDFQKGDIAEGYSVSREKKESFPLTVTSAQKNPTAFYLCASSIQRGGLDYNEQFFGPGTRLTVL.